The clone carrying this T cell receptor (beta chain) occurred a few times. The antigen is unknown. This entry belongs to a study of early T cells in non-severe SARS-CoV-2 infection. Study-level background: Whole-blood bulk RNA, unsorted, was sequenced, and chains were unpaired.

Study conclusions and caveats: Anti-spike CD8 responses were favored by VDJdb matching, which missed private and CD4 specificities.

Unique molecular identifiers were attached to individual cDNA molecules. TCRdb independently ran MiXCR on the 5' RACE reads; one entry per CDR3 protein. The sample has approximately 85,000 distinct CDR3 sequences, 9% to 15% seen once. Germline CDR1 SGDLS, CDR2 YYNGEE. The CDR3 consists of 13 residues. Trimming cost V 3 bases and J 6 bases; bases outside gene matches: 5. Sequencing was carried out using whole blood. The source is an adult who was a healthcare worker with PCR-confirmed SARS-CoV-2 infection or an uninfected control (not recorded which). The chain couples TRBV9 to TRBJ2-7; 8 bases fit TRBD2. CDR3 region: CASSDGTRREQYF. For the CDR3, the DNA is TGTGCCAGCAGCGACGGGACTAGACGCGAGCAGTACTTC.